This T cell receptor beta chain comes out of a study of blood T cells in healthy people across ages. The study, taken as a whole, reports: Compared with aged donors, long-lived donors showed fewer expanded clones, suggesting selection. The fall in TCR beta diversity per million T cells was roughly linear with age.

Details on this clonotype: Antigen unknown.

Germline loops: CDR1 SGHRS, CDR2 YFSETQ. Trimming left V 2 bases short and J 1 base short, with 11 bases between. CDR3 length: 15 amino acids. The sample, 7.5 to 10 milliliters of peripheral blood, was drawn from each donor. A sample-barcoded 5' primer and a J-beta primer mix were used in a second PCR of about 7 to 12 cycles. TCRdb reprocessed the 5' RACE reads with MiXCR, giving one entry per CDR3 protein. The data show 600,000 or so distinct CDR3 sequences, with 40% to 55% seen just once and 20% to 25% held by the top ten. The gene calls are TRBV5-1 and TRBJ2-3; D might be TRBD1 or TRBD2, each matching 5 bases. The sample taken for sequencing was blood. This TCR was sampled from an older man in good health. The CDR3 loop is CASSFSRDRTDTQYF. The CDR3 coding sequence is TGCGCCAGCAGCTTTTCACGGGACCGCACAGATACGCAGTATTTT.